This T cell receptor (beta chain) was captured in a study of beta chain features in type 1 diabetes. Study in general: No patient-donor differences in age, gender, total cells or subset yield. Sorted cells, roughly 100,000,000 in number, were examined across all samples.

General observations from the study: Patients' naive, central memory and regulatory TCRB repertoires appeared more alike than those of healthy donors.

A single heparinised draw of approximately 0.12 L on average was taken per donor. The CDR3 length is 12 residues. The germline CDR1 and CDR2 sequences are SGHTA and FQGNSA. The V and J ends lost 1 base and 16 bases respectively, with 14 bases between them. As to this clone: Its antigen remains unknown.

What was sequenced were expressed TCRB transcripts, since all of the isolated RNA had been reverse transcribed. Using immunoSEQ multiplex PCR, the repertoire was profiled, and TCRdb retains in-frame clones only, with some absent. The sample holds under 950,000 clones, 15% to 20% seen once. The chain has TRBV7-2 and TRBJ1-5; weak D call: TRBD1 (6 bases). Sequences were obtained from naive CD4+ T cells from blood. The receptor comes from a woman aged 18-29 years in good health. The CDR3 region is CASSLVNRVQHF. CDR3 coding DNA: TGTGCCAGCAGCTTAGTGAACAGGGTCCAACATTTT.